This T cell receptor beta chain was recorded in a study of OX40 agonist ivuxolimab in advanced cancers. Study-wide context: Patients received ivuxolimab, an agonistic anti-OX40 (CD134) antibody. The dose-escalation cohort had hepatocellular carcinoma, melanoma, renal cell or head and neck cancer.

Data came from immunoSEQ multiplex PCR; TCRdb stores just in-frame clones and leaves some out. The data hold approximately 73,000 clones, with approximately 91% observed a single time. Study-level results: Low clonal expansion, among the lowest seen, marked partial responders at 0.1-3.0 mg/kg. CD8+ T cells (on average) carried more expanded clones than CD4+ T cells.

This clone is large (0.1 to 1%) in the sample. The target antigen is unknown. V gave up 7 bases and J gave up 2 bases, with 15 bases separating them. Germline values: CDR1 MNHNY, CDR2 SVGAGI (reference sequence). The CDR3 consists of 14 residues. The clonotype was recovered from an adult with an advanced solid tumor such as melanoma, head and neck, liver or kidney cancer. The specimen was CD4+ or CD8+ T cells sorted from blood, collected in a trial of the OX40 agonist ivuxolimab. The rearrangement joins TRBV6-6 to TRBJ2-7, with TRBD2 as a possible D gene (6 bases). This CDR3 reads CASTLGTGAYEQYF. The CDR3 DNA is TGTGCCAGCACCCTTGGGACTGGGGCCTACGAGCAGTACTTC.